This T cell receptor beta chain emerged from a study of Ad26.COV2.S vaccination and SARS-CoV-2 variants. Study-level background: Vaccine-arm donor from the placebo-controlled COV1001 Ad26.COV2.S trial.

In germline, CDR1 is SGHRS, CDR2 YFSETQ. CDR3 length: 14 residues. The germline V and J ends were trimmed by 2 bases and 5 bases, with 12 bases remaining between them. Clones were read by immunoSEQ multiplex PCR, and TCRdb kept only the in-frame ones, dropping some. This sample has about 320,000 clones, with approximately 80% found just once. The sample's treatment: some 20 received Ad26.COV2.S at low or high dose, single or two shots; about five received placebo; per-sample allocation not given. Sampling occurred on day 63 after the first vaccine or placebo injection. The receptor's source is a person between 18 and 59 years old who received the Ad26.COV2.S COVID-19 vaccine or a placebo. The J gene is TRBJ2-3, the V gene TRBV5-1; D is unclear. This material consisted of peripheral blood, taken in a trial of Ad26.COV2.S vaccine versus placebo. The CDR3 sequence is CASSLSNTLDTQYF. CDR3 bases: TGCGCCAGCAGCTTAAGCAACACGTTAGATACGCAGTATTTT.